Listed below are T cell receptor beta chains from one sample, sequenced in a study of naive and memory T cell subsets. From the 5' RACE reads, TCRdb called clonotypes with MiXCR, one entry per CDR3 protein. The sample holds some 60,000 distinct CDR3 sequences, approximately 8% seen once. These receptors all come from a female donor in good health. Each CDR3 is given with its conserved first and last residue. The D gene is left open where the match is weak. Clone size is stated in some rows and not others, as once, few, many or a class when expanded.

clone_size d_call j_call v_call cdr3_aa
. . TRBJ1-5 TRBV2 CASSLTAGYQPQHF
. TRBD1 TRBJ2-7 TRBV19 CASSSGTDIYEQYF
few TRBD1 TRBJ1-2 TRBV4-2 CASSREQGAGGYTF
many . TRBJ1-5 TRBV6-5 CASSSGVINQPQHF
few TRBD2 TRBJ2-2 TRBV10-2 CASEGWSGGENTGELFF
few . TRBJ2-4 TRBV18 CASSPVVGEGIQYF
many . TRBJ1-3 TRBV7-2 CASSLDPGRAGNTIYF
few . TRBJ1-2 TRBV20-1 CSGINFKGHYGYTF
few . TRBJ2-5 TRBV3-1 CASSQILGGQETQYF
few TRBD1 TRBJ1-1 TRBV27 CASSGYRGGGNTEAFF
many . TRBJ1-3 TRBV4-2 CASSQAPGLRNTIYF
many . TRBJ1-1 TRBV5-5 CASSFAPEAEAFF
. . TRBJ1-2 TRBV2 CASSPSPLYGYTF
many . TRBJ1-1 TRBV7-9 CASSFYTEAFF
. . TRBJ2-2 TRBV7-3 CASSLSGYLNTGELFF
. . TRBJ2-7 TRBV12-3/TRBV12-4 CASRSDSYEQYF
. . TRBJ2-7 TRBV7-2 CASSPTRPYGQYF
many TRBD1 TRBJ1-1 TRBV6-6 CASSYQGARGAFF
many . TRBJ1-5 TRBV28 CASSLGNQPQHF
few . TRBJ2-4 TRBV6-8 CASRDTGFGYF
. . TRBJ2-7 TRBV2 CASNPYREGEQYF
many . TRBJ1-5 TRBV20-1 CSARPPGHLKQPQHF
many . TRBJ1-6 TRBV5-4 CASSSAASRDLPLHF
few . TRBJ2-3 TRBV5-6 CASSPLGEAASTDTQYF
many TRBD1 TRBJ1-1 TRBV19 CASRSDRGQQMNTEAFF
many . TRBJ2-1 TRBV6-2/TRBV6-3 CASIGPSGSYNEQFF
many TRBD2 TRBJ2-5 TRBV7-8 CASSARVAGALNQETQYF
many . TRBJ1-5 TRBV7-9 CASSRQVNQPQHF
many . TRBJ1-6 TRBV12-3/TRBV12-4 CASKGFSPLHF
few . TRBJ2-3 TRBV7-2 CASSLMGLWTDTQYF
. TRBD1 TRBJ2-1 TRBV6-6 CASSYGTGGFNEQFF
many . TRBJ2-4 TRBV20-1 CSAWGLAKNIQYF
. TRBD2 TRBJ2-2 TRBV29-1 CSVPLPTSGGVIAGEPFF
. TRBD1 TRBJ1-1 TRBV28 CASRMTGTGGVTEAFF
. TRBD1 TRBJ1-2 TRBV7-2 CASSRGQSYDTF
many . TRBJ1-5 TRBV20-1 CSAGPWDGSRWHF
. . TRBJ2-3 TRBV9 CASSGVVGAEGDTQYF
. TRBD2 TRBJ2-3 TRBV7-9 CASSFMMGNVRGTQYF
few TRBD2 TRBJ2-5 TRBV10-2 CASRGLAGIQETQYF
few . TRBJ2-1 TRBV12-3/TRBV12-4 CASSFSGTNEQFF
. TRBD2 TRBJ2-3 TRBV19 CASSIGAGGLSDTQYF
few . TRBJ2-4 TRBV6-6 CASSHLGSGLAKNIQYF
many . TRBJ2-3 TRBV5-1 CATTSGNTDTQYF
. . TRBJ2-2 TRBV7-3 CASRKSGANTGELFF
many . TRBJ1-1 TRBV29-1 CSVMGQNTEAFF
many . TRBJ1-1 TRBV4-1 CASSQAGASNTEAFF
. . TRBJ2-7 TRBV6-5 CASSAQGAPYEQYF
. . TRBJ1-1 TRBV7-9 CASTPPWDYTEAFF